The 5 T cell receptor beta chains below were found in one sample sequenced in a study of T cells expressing NK-cell markers. TCRdb reprocessed the 5' RACE reads and keeps a single row for each CDR3 protein, giving no DNA. Its clone listing holds some 340,000 distinct CDR3 sequences. Input material: blood T cells: a sorted CD56 or NKG2C T cell subset, CD4+ or CD8+ T cells, or bulk PBMC T cells (not recorded which). The source is a man aged 18-70 years in good health.

This chain links TRBV15 with TRBJ2-2; TCRdb indicates TRBD2, and absent DNA this call remains unverified. The length of the CDR3 is 18 residues. Germline V lookup: CDR1 LNHNV, CDR2 YYDKDF (reference sequence). The CDR3 here is CATSRDRRLAGNTGELFF.

This sequence joins TRBV12-3 or TRBV12-4 and TRBJ2-7; the D call from TCRdb, TRBD1, cannot be confirmed without DNA. This CDR3 comprises 14 residues. The CDR3 is CASSGHRSSYEQYF.

The chain is built from TRBV4-2 and TRBJ2-5; TCRdb picks TRBD1, but there is no DNA to check that call. CDR3 size: 15 residues. Germline V gene data show CDR1 as LGHNA and CDR2 as YNFKEQ. The CDR3 spells CASSRLTGGTETQYF.

The chain joins TRBV21-1 to TRBJ2-5. TRBV21-1 has pseudogene status. The CDR3 covers 15 residues. The CDR3 sequence: CASSKSTQPSKAQYF.

The rearrangement uses TRBV6-5 and TRBJ2-5; with no DNA, the TCRdb D assignment of TRBD1 cannot be verified. Germline lookup yields CDR1 MNHEY and CDR2 SVGAGI. The CDR3 runs to 14 residues. CDR3 sequence reads: CASSSDRRAETQYF.